These 24 T cell receptor beta chains share one sample of origin, sequenced in a study of spatial heterogeneity in lung cancer. The time point is: sample taken at primary tumor resection. Unsorted tumor, nontumor lung tissue or cryopreserved PBMC supplied the whole RNA. TCRdb reprocessed the 5' RACE reads with MiXCR, giving one entry per CDR3 protein. The sample has under 100,000 distinct CDR3 sequences, roughly 10% seen once; the top ten hold 6.9%. The material sequenced was PBMCs, taken at surgery. The receptors were gathered from a male donor with early-stage non-small cell lung cancer.

The chain carries TRBV6-2 or TRBV6-3 and TRBJ1-2, with a weak D call TRBD1 (6 bases). CDR3 length: 15 amino acids. From germline, CDR1 is MNHEY and CDR2 SVGEGT. V was clipped by 0 bases and J by 8 bases, with 16 bases between them. The chain's CDR3 is CASSYSFPGAEGYTF. DNA for the CDR3: TGTGCCAGCAGTTACTCATTTCCGGGGGCGGAAGGCTACACCTTC.

This clonotype was seen many times. The rearrangement joins TRBV28 to TRBJ2-2; D not resolved. The CDR3 loop spans 13 amino acids. The germline V and J ends were trimmed by 3 bases and 8 bases, with 10 bases remaining between them. Germline V gene data show CDR1 as MDHEN and CDR2 as SYDVKM. Here the CDR3 DNA reads TGTGCCAGCAGTTTGCCGTCGGATGGGGAGCTGTTTTTT. Translating gives CASSLPSDGELFF.

This clonotype was recorded many times. The chain links TRBV4-2 to TRBJ1-5; D is possibly TRBD1 (5 bases). This CDR3 has 15 residues. Germline assignment: CDR1 LGHNA and CDR2 YNFKEQ. Trimming removed 1 base from V and 5 bases from J, with 12 bases in between. The CDR3 region is CASSQAGHADQPQHF. The CDR3 nucleotides are TGTGCCAGCAGCCAAGCAGGACACGCCGATCAGCCCCAGCATTTT.

This clonotype was recorded at least ten times. The chain employs TRBV15 and TRBJ1-2; D ambiguous. Germline CDR1 and CDR2: LNHNV and YYDKDF (reference sequence). The V end was cut by 0 bases, the J end by 7 bases, with 9 bases between. The CDR3 spans 13 residues. CDR3 residues: CATSRDQRAGYTF. CDR3 sequence (DNA): TGTGCCACCAGCAGAGATCAAAGGGCTGGCTACACCTTC.

This clonotype was observed many times. The chain has TRBV5-4 and TRBJ1-4, with TRBD1 matching 8 bases. The ends lost 4 bases at V and 8 bases at J; junction bases unmatched: 10. Germline CDR1 reads SGHNT; CDR2 reads YYREEE (reference sequence). This CDR3 has 15 amino acids. CDR3 amino acids: CASSPDRGRREKLFF. The CDR3 nucleotides read TGTGCCAGCAGCCCCGACAGGGGACGCAGAGAAAAACTGTTTTTT. Full variable domain (outside the CDR3, taken from reference TRBV5-4 and TRBJ1-4): ETGVTQSPTHLIKTRGQQVTLRCSSQSGHNTVSWYQQALGQGPQFIFQYYREEENGRGNFPPRFSGLQFPNYSSELNVNALELDDSALYLCASSPDRGRREKLFFGSGTQLSVL.

This clonotype was detected ten times or more. The chain links TRBV12-3 or TRBV12-4 to TRBJ1-5; D not resolved. V lost 6 bases and J 0 bases, leaving 6 bases between the germline ends. This CDR3 region has 13 residues. CDR3 DNA: TGTGCCAGCAGCTCCCATAGCAATCAGCCCCAGCATTTT. Its protein product is CASSSHSNQPQHF.

In its sample, this clonotype was seen a few times. This rearrangement joins TRBV7-6 to TRBJ2-7; D is possibly TRBD2 (7 bases). The length of the CDR3 is 16 residues. V lost 3 bases, J lost 2 bases, and 17 bases lay in between. The V gene's germline CDR1 is SGHVS and CDR2 FNYEAQ. This CDR3 reads CASSFWAGGATYEQYF. In DNA form, the CDR3 reads TGTGCCAGCAGCTTCTGGGCTGGGGGGGCGACCTACGAGCAGTACTTC.

This clonotype turned up a few times. The chain employs TRBV5-4 and TRBJ1-1, with TRBD1 identical over 8 bases. The length of the CDR3 is 13 residues. Trimming at V came to 3 bases and at J to 5 bases, leaving 3 bases not matched to a gene. Looked up from germline, CDR1 is SGHNT and CDR2 is YYREEE (reference sequence). The DNA of the CDR3 is TGTGCCAGCAGCTCCCGACAGGGGACTGAAGCTTTCTTT. Translating it yields CASSSRQGTEAFF.

This clonotype was seen many times. This rearrangement joins TRBV20-1 to TRBJ1-1; D is perhaps TRBD1 (5 bases). This CDR3 region has 15 residues. Germline V gives CDR1 DFQATT, CDR2 SNEGSKA (reference sequence). V was pared by 0 bases and J by 1 base, with 12 bases between. The CDR3 spells CSARDAQGWNTEAFF. The CDR3 nucleotides read TGCAGTGCTAGAGATGCTCAGGGCTGGAACACTGAAGCTTTCTTT.

This clonotype occurred a few times. This chain connects TRBV28 to TRBJ1-1, with D possibly being TRBD1 (6 bases). The CDR3 runs to 15 residues. In germline, CDR1 is MDHEN, CDR2 SYDVKM. V was clipped by 0 bases and J by 0 bases, with 8 bases between them. The CDR3 loop is CASSLWGAVNTEAFF. The CDR3 coding sequence is TGTGCCAGCAGTTTATGGGGGGCAGTGAACACTGAAGCTTTCTTT.

This clonotype was detected many times. The CDR3 loop is CASSERAGYTF. CDR3 sequence (DNA): TGTGCCAGCAGTGAAAGAGCGGGCTACACCTTC. The V call is TRBV2, the J call TRBJ1-2, with D unresolved. Trimming cost V 2 bases and J 8 bases, with 6 bases left between them. The V gene's germline CDR1 is SNHLY and CDR2 FYNNEI. The CDR3 spans 11 residues.

This clonotype was seen many times. The rearrangement joins TRBV27 to TRBJ2-5; a weak D match, TRBD2 (5 bases). Germline CDR1 and CDR2: MNHEY and SMNVEV (reference sequence). The CDR3 extends over 13 amino acids. Trimming removed 2 bases from V and 5 bases from J, with 9 bases in between. The CDR3 DNA is TGTGCCAGCAGTTTAAGAGGGTCGGAGACCCAGTACTTC. Translation gives CASSLRGSETQYF.

This clonotype was seen more than once but under ten times. The chain recombines TRBV7-3 with TRBJ1-1; unclear D gene. This CDR3 comprises 13 residues. Germline V gene lookup returns CDR1 SGHTA and CDR2 FQGTGA. Between the trimmed V and J ends, which lost 5 bases and 5 bases, there was a span of 12 bases. The CDR3 sequence: CASSRGFGTEAFF. CDR3 in DNA: TGTGCCAGCAGCCGGGGATTTGGGACTGAAGCTTTCTTT.

Concerning this clonotype itself: This could be a read error, since a much larger clone is one nucleotide away. The CDR3 DNA reads as TGTGCCAGCAGTAGGACGGACGTTCGTAATCCACCCCTCCACTTT. Amino acid sequence: CASSRTDVRNPPLHF. The chain is built from TRBV16 and TRBJ1-6; D unresolved. The CDR3 loop spans 15 amino acids. Germline loops: CDR1 KGHSY, CDR2 FQNENV.

CDR3 region: CASSLGWVNEQFF. Written as DNA, the CDR3 is TGTGCCAGCTCACTGGGCTGGGTCAATGAGCAGTTCTTC. V and J are TRBV18 and TRBJ2-1; no reliable D call. Germline loops: CDR1 KGHSH, CDR2 LQKENI. Trimming removed 4 bases from V and 6 bases from J, with 10 bases in between. The CDR3 runs 13 residues.

V usage is TRBV7-9 and J usage is TRBJ1-1; tentatively, D is TRBD1 (5 bases). CDR3 size: 14 residues. Germline V gene lookup returns CDR1 SEHNR and CDR2 FQNEAQ (reference sequence). Trimming removed 1 base at V and 4 bases at J, with 10 bases between. CDR3 amino acids: CASSLGGGVTEAFF. Here the CDR3 DNA reads TGTGCCAGCAGCTTAGGTGGGGGAGTCACTGAAGCTTTCTTT.

This clonotype was counted a few times. The V call is TRBV10-3, the J call TRBJ1-4, with TRBD1 identical over 7 bases. The trim removed 6 bases at V and 5 bases at J, leaving 12 bases unmatched. CDR3 length equals 16 residues. Germline V CDR1 and CDR2: ENHRY, SYGVKD. The CDR3 region has the DNA TGTGCCATCAGGGATCATACAGGGGATGGAAATGAAAAACTGTTTTTT. It codes for CAIRDHTGDGNEKLFF.

The genes are TRBV6-1 and TRBJ2-2, with D perhaps TRBD1 (5 bases). The germline gives CDR1 MNHNS, CDR2 SASEGT. The CDR3 extends over 14 amino acids. V lost 4 bases, J lost 7 bases, and 13 bases lay in between. The CDR3 DNA reads TGTGCCAGCAGTGCCAGGGAATTAAGCGGGGAGCTGTTTTTT. Translating gives CASSARELSGELFF.

The chain combines TRBV24-1 with TRBJ1-6; 8 nucleotides align to TRBD1. Germline CDR1 KGHDR, CDR2 SFDVKD. Germline trimming cut 5 bases from V and 9 bases from J; bases unmatched to any gene: 8. This CDR3 comprises 15 residues. Here the CDR3 reads CATSATTGDPSPLHF. The DNA for the CDR3 is TGTGCCACCAGTGCTACGACAGGGGACCCTTCACCCCTCCACTTT.

This clonotype was recorded at least ten times. V and J are TRBV20-1 and TRBJ1-1, with 11 bases matching TRBD1. After removal of 5 bases from V and 4 bases from J, the junction contained 6 bases not matched to a gene. From germline, CDR1 is DFQATT and CDR2 SNEGSKA (reference sequence). The CDR3 loop spans 14 amino acids. The CDR3 here is CSAASGTGGTEAFF. The DNA for the CDR3 is TGCAGTGCTGCCTCCGGGACAGGGGGCACTGAAGCTTTCTTT.

This clonotype has at least ten counts. The rearrangement links TRBV28 to TRBJ2-5; perhaps TRBD1 as D (6 bases). The CDR3 consists of 15 residues. The V and J ends lost 2 bases and 1 base respectively, with 11 bases between them. From germline, CDR1 is MDHEN and CDR2 SYDVKM. Here the CDR3 DNA reads TGTGCCAGCAGTTTAACAGGGAAGGTCCAAGAGACCCAGTACTTC. It encodes CASSLTGKVQETQYF.

The chain has TRBV7-9 and TRBJ2-1; D perhaps matches TRBD2 (5 bases). Germline V gene sequence: CDR1 SEHNR, CDR2 FQNEAQ (reference sequence). The V gene lost 8 bases and the J gene lost 4 bases, with 12 bases spanning the gap. CDR3 length equals 13 residues. In DNA form, the CDR3 reads TGTGCCAGCGGCTGGACTGGATACAATGAGCAGTTCTTC. This codes for CASGWTGYNEQFF.

The rearrangement uses TRBV10-3 and TRBJ2-1; 7 bases align to TRBD1. The CDR3 spans 15 residues. V lost 4 bases and J lost 2; bases outside the gene matches: 5. Germline CDR1 reads ENHRY; CDR2 reads SYGVKD. CDR3 loop: CAISADRTTYNEQFF. CDR3 bases: TGTGCCATCAGTGCGGACAGGACCACCTACAATGAGCAGTTCTTC.

There are many counts of this clonotype. The rearrangement joins TRBV7-2 to TRBJ2-5; 9 bases are shared with TRBD2. CDR1 SGHTA and CDR2 FQGNSA come from the germline V gene. The CDR3 has 14 amino acids. V dropped 5 bases and J dropped 4; count of bases not matched to a gene: 5. CDR3 DNA: TGTGCCAGCAGCAAAATGCGGGGGGGAGAGACCCAGTACTTC. Protein sequence: CASSKMRGGETQYF.